The 24 T cell receptor beta chains listed next were all sequenced from one sample in a study of T cell responses to AZD1222 COVID-19 vaccine. Measured with immunoSEQ multiplex PCR; TCRdb has only the in-frame clones, and not every one. The top ten clones hold 9% to 9.5% of a sample with under 150,000 clones, 85% to 95% of them seen once. Sequenced here: peripheral blood, sampled 28 days after the second AZD1222 dose. Receptor source: an adult who received the AZD1222 COVID-19 vaccine.

The genes are TRBV3-1 (or the pseudogene TRBV3-2) and TRBJ2-7; a possible D gene is TRBD2 (6 bases). CDR3 size: 14 residues. Germline V lookup: CDR1 LGHDT, CDR2 YNNKEL (reference sequence). Trimming left V 5 bases short and J 6 bases short, with 17 bases between. CDR3 loop: CASSFRALGGEQYF. The CDR3 region has the DNA TGTGCCAGCAGCTTCCGGGCCTTGGGGGGCGAGCAGTACTTC.

The rearrangement uses TRBV7-9 and TRBJ2-2; D gene ambiguous. V was trimmed by 5 bases and J by 4 bases, leaving 11 bases between them. The CDR3 is 14 amino acids. Germline CDR1 SEHNR, CDR2 FQNEAQ (reference sequence). The chain's CDR3 is CASSPSIATGELFF. CDR3 in DNA: TGTGCCAGCAGCCCCTCGATTGCCACCGGGGAGCTGTTTTTT.

The rearrangement joins TRBV29-1 to TRBJ1-2; 7 bases fit TRBD1. CDR3 length equals 14 residues. CDR1 is SQVTM, CDR2 ANQGSEA, per germline. The ends lost 7 bases at V and 2 bases at J; junction bases unmatched: 10. CDR3 amino acids: CSARDRRINYGYTF. DNA for the CDR3: TGCAGCGCGAGGGACAGAAGGATAAACTATGGCTACACCTTC.

The rearrangement uses TRBV30 and TRBJ1-2; weak D call: TRBD1 (5 bases). Germline V gene data show CDR1 as GTSNPN and CDR2 as SVGIG (reference sequence). The ends were cut back, 1 base at V and 4 bases at J, with 7 bases in the middle. The CDR3 sequence is 12 residues long. This chain's CDR3 is CAWSGQTYGYTF. The CDR3 DNA sequence: TGTGCCTGGAGTGGACAGACCTATGGCTACACCTTC.

J is TRBJ2-3 and V is TRBV30, with 7 bases that match TRBD1. Germline V gene sequence: CDR1 GTSNPN, CDR2 SVGIG (reference sequence). V lost 3 bases and J lost 0; bases outside the gene matches: 6. The CDR3 has 15 amino acids. In DNA, the CDR3 is TGTGCCTGGAGCTTAACAGGGGTCAGCACAGATACGCAGTATTTT. Protein: CAWSLTGVSTDTQYF.

The rearrangement links TRBV2 to TRBJ1-2; no definite D call. Trimming cost V 4 bases and J 5 bases, with 11 bases left between them. There are 13 residues in the CDR3. Germline-derived CDR1 and CDR2 are SNHLY and FYNNEI. The CDR3 DNA is TGTGCCAGCAGTGGCGATCCACCGTATGGCTACACCTTC. It is translated as CASSGDPPYGYTF. The variable domain in full, completed from reference TRBV2 and TRBJ1-2, reads EPEVTQTPSHQVTQMGQEVILRCVPISNHLYFYWYRQILGQKVEFLVSFYNNEISEKSEIFDDQFSVERPDGSNFTLKIRSTKLEDSAMYFCASSGDPPYGYTFGSGTRLTVV.

The V gene is TRBV5-5, the J gene TRBJ1-2; 7 bases agree with TRBD1. CDR3 length equals 14 residues. With 2 bases clipped from V and 3 bases from J, the junction kept 4 bases outside the gene matches. The germline V gene has CDR1 SGHKS and CDR2 YYEKEE (reference sequence). The CDR3 reads CASSFDRADYGYTF. DNA of the CDR3: TGTGCCAGCAGCTTCGACAGGGCGGACTATGGCTACACCTTC.

This clone showed up just once. The chain couples TRBV27 to TRBJ2-5; 7 bases are shared with TRBD2. V shed 5 bases and J 5 bases; nucleotides not matched to a gene: 14. CDR1 and CDR2 (germline): MNHEY, SMNVEV (reference sequence). The CDR3 length is 16 residues. The CDR3 sequence: CASSHGTSVGTETQYF. The CDR3 bases are TGTGCCAGCAGTCATGGAACTAGCGTCGGGACGGAGACCCAGTACTTC.

This sequence joins TRBV10-3 and TRBJ1-2; TRBD1 aligns across 8 bases. The V gene's germline CDR1 is ENHRY and CDR2 SYGVKD. CDR3 length: 14 amino acids. After removal of 6 bases from V and 7 bases from J, the junction contained 10 bases not matched to a gene. This CDR3 reads CAISETGTGGGYTF. The CDR3 nucleotides are TGTGCCATCAGCGAGACCGGGACAGGCGGTGGCTACACCTTC.

The chain joins TRBV2 to TRBJ2-7, with D possibly being TRBD2 (5 bases). Germline loops: CDR1 SNHLY, CDR2 FYNNEI. Trimming left V 3 bases short and J 0 bases short, with 12 bases between. The CDR3 runs 15 residues. CDR3 loop: CASSEIKRFSYEQYF. The CDR3 bases are TGTGCCAGCAGTGAGATCAAGCGGTTCTCCTACGAGCAGTACTTC.

J is TRBJ1-6 and V is TRBV6-5; 7 positions match TRBD1. The CDR3 extends over 15 amino acids. Germline V gene lookup returns CDR1 MNHEY and CDR2 SVGAGI. The ends lost 7 bases at V and 7 bases at J; junction bases unmatched: 10. The CDR3 loop reads CASNPGGSRNSPLHF. CDR3 in DNA: TGTGCCAGCAATCCAGGGGGATCTAGGAATTCACCCCTCCACTTT.

This sequence joins TRBV5-4 and TRBJ1-4, with D maybe TRBD1 (5 bases). The ends were cut back, 4 bases at V and 3 bases at J, with 7 bases in the middle. Germline V gene sequence: CDR1 SGHNT, CDR2 YYREEE (reference sequence). This CDR3 is built from 13 residues. In nucleotides, the CDR3 is TGTGCCAGCAGCGGGGGGGCTAATGAAAAACTGTTTTTT. It codes for CASSGGANEKLFF.

The CDR3 coding sequence is TGTGCCAGCGGGACAGCGGGGGGGCGTGGCACCGGGGAGCTGTTTTTT. This translates into CASGTAGGRGTGELFF. V gene TRBV9 combines with J gene TRBJ2-2; 10 bases align to TRBD2. Trimming took 7 bases from V and 4 from J; bases not matched to a gene: 10. Per germline, CDR1 SGDLS and CDR2 YYNGEE. This CDR3 contains 16 residues.

The chain carries TRBV29-1 and TRBJ1-2; 7 bases are a match to TRBD1. The J segment lost 2 bases and the V segment lost 3 bases, leaving 6 bases of the junction unmatched. Germline assignment: CDR1 SQVTM and CDR2 ANQGSEA. The CDR3 loop spans 14 amino acids. CDR3 sequence reads: CSVDLMTGNYGYTF. CDR3 DNA sequence: TGCAGCGTTGACTTAATGACAGGGAACTATGGCTACACCTTC. The whole variable domain, remainder taken from reference TRBV29-1 and TRBJ1-2, is SAVISQKPSRDICQRGTSLTIQCQVDSQVTMMFWYRQQPGQSLTLIATANQGSEATYESGFVIDKFPISRPNLTFSTLTVSNMSPEDSSIYLCSVDLMTGNYGYTFGSGTRLTVV.

This rearrangement joins TRBV29-1 to TRBJ2-1; D is unresolved. CDR3 length: 13 amino acids. Germline V gene data show CDR1 as SQVTM and CDR2 as ANQGSEA. Trimming left V 4 bases short and J 4 bases short, with 11 bases between. The CDR3 DNA sequence: TGCAGCGTTGTCGCGACATTTTACAATGAGCAGTTCTTC. This translates into CSVVATFYNEQFF.

This rearrangement joins TRBV19 to TRBJ1-2, with D possibly being TRBD1 (5 bases). Germline-derived CDR1 and CDR2 are LNHDA and SQIVND (reference sequence). There are 15 residues in the CDR3. V lost 2 bases and J 4 bases, leaving 14 bases between the germline ends. The CDR3 nucleotides are TGTGCCAGTAGTATAAAAAGTCAGGGCGGCTATGGCTACACCTTC. Amino acid sequence: CASSIKSQGGYGYTF.

The chain joins TRBV12-3 or TRBV12-4 to TRBJ2-1; D unclear. Trimming pared 3 bases from V and 6 bases from J, leaving 9 bases between. The CDR3 covers 13 residues. The CDR3 here is CASSFYLGNEQFF. CDR3 in DNA: TGTGCCAGCAGTTTTTATTTGGGCAATGAGCAGTTCTTC.

V and J are TRBV5-4 and TRBJ1-2, with 7 positions matching TRBD1. V was clipped by 4 bases and J by 6 bases; unmatched bases: 6. The CDR3 totals 13 residues. The germline V gene has CDR1 SGHNT and CDR2 YYREEE (reference sequence). CDR3 bases: TGTGCCAGCAGCGTTCTAGGGACAGATGGCTACACCTTC. Translated: CASSVLGTDGYTF.

The chain is built from TRBV7-8 and TRBJ1-1; TRBD1 agrees at 7 bases. This CDR3 region has 14 residues. The V segment lost 1 base and the J segment 7 bases; nucleotides outside the gene matches: 6. Looked up from germline, CDR1 is SGHVS and CDR2 is FQNEAQ. In DNA, the CDR3 is TGTGCCAGCAGCTTAGAGGGGGCTCTTAATGAAGCTTTCTTT. As protein: CASSLEGALNEAFF.

The chain uses TRBV3-1 (or the pseudogene TRBV3-2) and TRBJ1-1; 7 bases are shared with TRBD1. The V gene end was trimmed by 6 bases and the J gene end by 10 bases; junction bases not matched to a gene: 8. The CDR3 runs 12 residues. Looked up from germline, CDR1 is LGHDT and CDR2 is YNNKEL (reference sequence). Here the CDR3 reads CASREVRGAAFF. The CDR3 DNA follows: TGTGCCAGCAGGGAGGTCAGGGGGGCAGCTTTCTTT.

The V gene is TRBV3-1 (or the pseudogene TRBV3-2), the J gene TRBJ1-2, with D unresolved. This CDR3 comprises 10 residues. Between the trimmed V and J ends, which lost 4 bases and 13 bases, there was a span of 10 bases. Per the germline V gene, CDR1 is LGHDT and CDR2 is YNNKEL (reference sequence). CDR3 bases: TGTGCCAGCAGCCCCAACGCCTTCACCTTC. Protein product: CASSPNAFTF.

The V and J genes are TRBV7-9 and TRBJ1-4, with 7 bases lining up with TRBD1. With 11 bases clipped from V and 3 bases from J, the junction kept 9 bases outside the gene matches. The CDR3 loop spans 14 amino acids. Germline V lookup: CDR1 SEHNR, CDR2 FQNEAQ (reference sequence). DNA for the CDR3: TGTGCCGTTCCGGCCGGGACAGCTAATGAAAAACTGTTTTTT. Translating gives CAVPAGTANEKLFF.

The chain is built from TRBV9 and TRBJ2-5; D uncertain. Germline-derived CDR1 and CDR2 are SGDLS and YYNGEE. V lost 0 bases, J lost 0 bases, and 6 bases lay in between. This CDR3 comprises 14 residues. The CDR3 DNA sequence: TGTGCCAGCAGCGTAGTGGGGAACCAAGAGACCCAGTACTTC. Translated: CASSVVGNQETQYF. Complete variable domain (other parts from reference TRBV9 and TRBJ2-5): DSGVTQTPKHLITATGQRVTLRCSPRSGDLSVYWYQQSLDQGLQFLIQYYNGEERAKGNILERFSAQQFPDLHSELNLSSLELGDSALYFCASSVVGNQETQYFGPGTRLLVL.

Worth noting for this clone: Mismatch with germline at one junction end may stem from a read error. The chain combines TRBV4-1 with TRBJ2-7, with 10 bases identical to TRBD2. The CDR3 totals 15 residues. Germline CDR1 and CDR2: MGHRA and YSYEKL. DNA of the CDR3: TGCGCCAGCAGACAAGCGGGAGGGCCGGCCTACGAGCAGTACTTC. It is translated as CASRQAGGPAYEQYF.